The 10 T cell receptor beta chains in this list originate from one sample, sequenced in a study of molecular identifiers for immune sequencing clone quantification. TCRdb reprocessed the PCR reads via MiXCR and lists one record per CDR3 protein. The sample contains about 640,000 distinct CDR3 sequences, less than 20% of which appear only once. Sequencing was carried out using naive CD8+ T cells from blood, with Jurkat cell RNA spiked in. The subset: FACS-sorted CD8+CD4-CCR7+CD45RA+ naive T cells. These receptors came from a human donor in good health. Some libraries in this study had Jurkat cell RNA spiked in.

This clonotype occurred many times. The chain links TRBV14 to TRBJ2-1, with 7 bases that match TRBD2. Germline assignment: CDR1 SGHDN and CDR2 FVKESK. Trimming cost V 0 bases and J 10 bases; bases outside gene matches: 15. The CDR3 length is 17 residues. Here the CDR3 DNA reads TGTGCCAGCAGCCAAGATCTGATAAAGCGGGACCGAGAAGAGCAGTTCTTC. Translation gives CASSQDLIKRDREEQFF.

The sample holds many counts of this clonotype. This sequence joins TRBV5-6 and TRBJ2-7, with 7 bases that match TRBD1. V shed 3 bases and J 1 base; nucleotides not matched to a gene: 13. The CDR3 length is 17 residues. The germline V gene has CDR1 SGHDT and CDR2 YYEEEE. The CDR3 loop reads CASSSWGATGVSYEQYF. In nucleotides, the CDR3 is TGTGCCAGCAGCTCTTGGGGTGCTACAGGGGTTTCCTACGAGCAGTACTTC.

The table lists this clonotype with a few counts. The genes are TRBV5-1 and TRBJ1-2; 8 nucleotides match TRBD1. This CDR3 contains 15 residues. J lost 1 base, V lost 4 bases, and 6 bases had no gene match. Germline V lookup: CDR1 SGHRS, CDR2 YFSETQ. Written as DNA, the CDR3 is TGCGCCAGCAGCATCCACAGGGGGGATAACTATGGCTACACCTTC. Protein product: CASSIHRGDNYGYTF.

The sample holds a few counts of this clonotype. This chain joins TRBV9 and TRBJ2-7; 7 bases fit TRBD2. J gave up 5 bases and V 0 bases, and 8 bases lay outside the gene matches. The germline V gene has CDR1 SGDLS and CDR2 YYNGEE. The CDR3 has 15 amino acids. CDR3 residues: CASSVDDKGGDEQYF. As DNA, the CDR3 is TGTGCCAGCAGCGTAGACGACAAGGGAGGGGACGAGCAGTACTTC.

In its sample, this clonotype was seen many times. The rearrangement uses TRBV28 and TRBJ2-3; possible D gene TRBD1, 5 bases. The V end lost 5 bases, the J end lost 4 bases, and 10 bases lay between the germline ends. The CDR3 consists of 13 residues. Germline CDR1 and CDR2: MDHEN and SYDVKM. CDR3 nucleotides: TGTGCCAGCAGTCCCTCAGGGTCAGATACGCAGTATTTT. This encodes CASSPSGSDTQYF.

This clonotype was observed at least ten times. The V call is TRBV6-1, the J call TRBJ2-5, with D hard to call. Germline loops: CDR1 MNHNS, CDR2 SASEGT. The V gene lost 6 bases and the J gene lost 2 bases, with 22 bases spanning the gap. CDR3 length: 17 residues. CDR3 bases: TGTGCCAGCAGGTCAATCCCCCACACCCCCGCGCAAGAGACCCAGTACTTC. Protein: CASRSIPHTPAQETQYF.

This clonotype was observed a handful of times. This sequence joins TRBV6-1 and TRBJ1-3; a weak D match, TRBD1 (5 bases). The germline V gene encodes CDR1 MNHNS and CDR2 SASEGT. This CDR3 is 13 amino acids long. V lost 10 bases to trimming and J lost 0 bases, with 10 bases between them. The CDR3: CATRQTSGNTIYF. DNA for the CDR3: TGTGCCACCAGACAGACCTCTGGAAACACCATATATTTT.

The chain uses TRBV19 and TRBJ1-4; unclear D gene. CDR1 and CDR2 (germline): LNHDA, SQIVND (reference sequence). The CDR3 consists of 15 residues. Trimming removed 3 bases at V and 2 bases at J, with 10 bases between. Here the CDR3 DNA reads TGTGCCAGTAGTATTTGGATCTCTACTAATGAAAAACTGTTTTTT. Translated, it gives CASSIWISTNEKLFF. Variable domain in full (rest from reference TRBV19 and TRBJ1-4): DGGITQSPKYLFRKEGQNVTLSCEQNLNHDAMYWYRQDPGQGLRLIYYSQIVNDFQKGDIAEGYSVSREKKESFPLTVTSAQKNPTAFYLCASSIWISTNEKLFFGSGTQLSVL.

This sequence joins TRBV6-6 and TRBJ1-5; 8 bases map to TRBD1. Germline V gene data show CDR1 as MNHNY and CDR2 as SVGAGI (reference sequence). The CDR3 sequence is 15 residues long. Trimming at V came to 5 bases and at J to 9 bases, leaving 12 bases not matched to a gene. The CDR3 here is CASSRDRGKDRPQHF. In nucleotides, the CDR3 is TGTGCCAGCAGTCGAGACAGGGGTAAGGATCGGCCCCAGCATTTT.

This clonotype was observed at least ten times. Written as DNA, the CDR3 is TGTGCCAGTACCGGGACAAAGAACACCGGGGAGCTGTTTTTT. Amino acid sequence: CASTGTKNTGELFF. This chain uses TRBV19 with TRBJ2-2; perhaps TRBD1 as D (6 bases). The CDR3 consists of 14 residues. Trimming took off 7 bases at V and 1 base at J, with 10 bases between the two ends. Looked up from germline, CDR1 is LNHDA and CDR2 is SQIVND (reference sequence).